This record covers a single T cell receptor (beta chain). Its antigen is not yet known. No base quality values were provided; no much bigger clone lies one nucleotide off. Receptors were amplified or captured by the immunoSEQ multiplex PCR assay. A mixture of 60 forward primers for TCR Vbeta segments and 13 reverse primers for TCR Jbeta segments was used in the multiplex PCR. Amplification of the CDR3 region of rearranged TCR beta genes was performed with a multiplex PCR assay on genomic DNA. The amplified TCR beta libraries were sequenced on the Illumina HiSeq System as 87-base-pair reads. The study's own analysis went as follows. In a later analysis, around 80 million unique TCR beta chains were counted across the roughly 610 repertoires, and roughly 9.9 million of these chains were shared by at least two donors. Raw reads were error-corrected and collapsed into unique sequences with a nearest-neighbor algorithm that merged closely related sequences to remove PCR and sequencing errors. V, D and J gene segments were assigned by aligning CDR3 sequences to IMGT reference sequences. For a sequence to be retained, at least a six-nucleotide match to both a V gene segment and a J gene segment was required. A rearrangement was called productive if the CDR3 had no stop codons and remained in frame with V and J, and every other rearrangement was called non-productive. CDR3 was defined by IMGT convention, running from the second conserved V-encoded cysteine to the conserved J-encoded phenylalanine. The earlier analysis of about 620 of the donors excluded sequences that lacked an unambiguous match to a single V gene segment. In an earlier analysis of several hundred of the donors, a V segment was called functional when productive rearrangements were above 56.7%, and segregating when the standard deviation between donors exceeded 5%. A statistical classification framework was built to diagnose cytomegalovirus status from the catalog of TCR beta chain sequences. In a later analysis, V and J genes were assigned by comparing TCR nucleotide sequences against IMGT/GENE-DB human TR gene sequences. In a later analysis, CDR3 sequences and most-parsimonious VDJ recombination scenarios were assigned using the TCRdist pipeline. In a later analysis, every TCR beta chain was defined by the combination of its CDR3 amino acid sequence and its V-gene family, and reads without a unique V-gene family were dropped. In a later analysis, around 600 highly shared, low-generation-probability nucleotide sequences were removed to address suspected cross-contamination and a sequencing artifact. In a later analysis, a clonal expansion index for each public chain was calculated from normalized within-repertoire ranks of inferred template counts. A later analysis computed generation probabilities with a VDJ recombination model fitted to out-of-frame rearrangements, and checked the results against IGoR. Hypergeometric tests were used in a later analysis to score TCR-TCR, TCR-HLA and TCR-CMV co-occurrence, with a repertoire-size bias correction applied to the TCR pairs. To estimate false discovery rates, a later analysis permuted the HLA or CMV assignments 20 times. In a later analysis, co-occurring TCRs were grouped using DBSCAN, with TCRdist sequence similarity added in when clustering inside HLA-allele-positive subsets. Co-occurrence clustering excluded repertoires with fewer than 30,000 or more than 120,000 public chains, plus five with anomalous nucleotide sharing. The source is immuneACCESS, and TCRdb retained only in-frame sequences with V and J called. Part of the clones is not carried over; for the studies checked, unresolved V genes explain less than half of this, and the remainder is unexplained. The DNA gave D and trimming, while V, J and clone size come from that table. This sample is represented by under 200,000 clones; 75% to 80% of them were singletons. The ten largest account for 11% to 15% of the sample.

There are 13 amino acids in the CDR3, from cysteine to phenylalanine inclusive. Only the CDR3 portion is preserved as DNA: 39 bases, with reading frame beginning at the first base. V is trimmed back by 3 bases and J by 3 bases, and the junction contains 0 bases that no gene match accounts for. Based on the germline V gene, the CDR1 and CDR2 sequences are SGHNT and YENEEA. The data were taken from a study of cytomegalovirus exposure and HLA in healthy donors listed by TCRdb under 2017. Background on the whole study: An earlier analysis of roughly 500 of the donors reported 276 Gb of sequence data and 95 million to 120 million unique TCR beta sequences obtained from about 180 million T cells. Using immunosequencing, the study profiled T cell repertoires from 666 subjects and related those repertoires to cytomegalovirus serostatus. In a later genetic analysis, genome-wide SNP genotypes for about 65% of the 666 donors were used, and that subset was treated as a discovery cohort. An early release covering roughly 640 HLA-typed donors comprised approximately 300 gigabases of sequencing data and tens of millions of unique TCR sequences. On average, about 200,000 unique TCR beta nucleotide sequences were sequenced per donor among 398 genotyped donors of the cohort, with roughly 18% of those sequences being non-productive. Among the roughly 380 genotyped donors, approximately 81% belonged to the genetic ancestry cluster associated with self-reported Caucasian donors. In a later analysis, previously published TCR beta repertoires from more than 500 donors were re-analyzed and high-resolution HLA genotyping was added so that TCR occurrence patterns could be studied. The study was designed to test whether signatures of past pathogen exposure could be identified by cataloging public T cell receptors. All discovery cohort repertoires had been generated on a single sequencing platform. Roughly 5 DR-DQ haplotypes were handled as single units for association and clustering, since linkage in the cohort was strong. The number of typed donors differed by locus: about 620-640 for A, B, C, DRB1 and DQB1; 522 for DQA1; some 610 for DPA1; and about 450 for DPB1. To predict cytomegalovirus infection status, the study brought together high-throughput TCR immunosequencing, statistical association of individual TCRs with disease status, and machine learning. Donor age, sex, ethnicity and CMV serostatus were collected together with the repertoire data. In the later analysis, no new phenotypic data were used to find candidate immune exposures; instead, reliance was placed on TCR beta sequences and their occurrence across donors. An earlier analysis of some 600 of the donors applied high-throughput TCR beta sequencing to assess whether each TCR beta V gene segment acted as functional or pseudogenic. HLA typing included class I and class II loci at four-digit resolution. A separate validation cohort of some 130 different subjects was used in addition to the approximately 640-subject first cohort.

The cohort comprised some 730 healthy bone marrow donors. Cohort members were all nominally healthy when sampled, although unrecorded immune exposures were likely present. The donor was CMV seropositive and belonged to the group of around 300 seropositive cohort members. Each donor provided a peripheral blood sample, and peripheral blood mononuclear cells were used for TCR beta sequencing. The Qiagen DNeasy Blood Extraction Kit was used to extract genomic DNA from the blood cell samples. Study-wide conclusions, independent of this receptor: At a false discovery rate of 0.05, a later analysis linked under 20,000 TCR beta sequences to specific HLA alleles. A cluster of highly shared sequence variants was judged likely to represent a technical artifact of the sequencing pipeline. The only immune exposure information available for the cohort was CMV serostatus. Some IMGT-functional V segments, including TRBV6-2 and TRBV6-3, could not be distinguished by the 87-base-pair reads and were therefore excluded. It was suggested by the authors that the approach could potentially be generalized to other disease states and immunological phenotypes. Approximately 18 rarely observed V segments, including chromosome 9 orphons, were excluded from the earlier analysis of approximately 500 of the donors because counts were too low. The study listed 150 to 200 TCR beta chains as associated with cytomegalovirus. Most TCR sequences were seen in very few donors, while some public TCRs were found in many individuals. Strong co-occurrence of HLA alleles, especially DR and DQ, made assigning TCR associations to individual alleles difficult. A later analysis reported that several top co-occurrence clusters appeared linked to parvovirus B19, influenza, CMV and Epstein-Barr virus. Sequencing depth was assumed to be roughly uniform across donors in the presence/absence analyses, though that assumption may not hold. In both the original and validation cohorts, the classifier was reported to diagnose cytomegalovirus status with high specificity and sensitivity. V-gene and J-gene trimming of TCR beta chains was associated with a missense DCLRE1C variant in a later genetic analysis, and the association was replicated in an independent cohort. In a later analysis, TCR association rates were found to vary across HLA loci, with the most associated TCRs seen for DRB1 alleles and the fewest for HLA-C alleles. Compared with the approximately 670-donor mean, donors in an Asian-associated ancestry cluster had fewer N-insertions in productive TCRs, according to a later genetic analysis. An earlier analysis of around 500 of the donors showed that most TCR beta V segments appeared in productive rearrangements either about 90% or about 30% of the time, which broadly matched IMGT annotations. Only TCR beta chains were sequenced in this cohort, and the absence of alpha or paired-chain data limited detectable features. In vitro tests confirmed that a few of the cytomegalovirus-associated TCR beta chains recognize cytomegalovirus antigens. In a later analysis, HLA-associated TCR beta chains were found to be more clonally expanded and to have lower generation probabilities than equally common non-associated chains. HLA typing was unavailable for some donors at each locus, so association tests used only the typed subset. Correlated functional status among segregating V segments might be attributable to linkage disequilibrium, but an unknown experimental factor could not be ruled out. A further reported finding was that TCR beta sequences accurately predicted the HLA-A and HLA-B alleles for most subjects in the first cohort. Most CMV-associated TCR beta chains appeared to be HLA-restricted in a later analysis, and the HLA associations seemed to be driven largely by CMV exposure.

The clonotype was recovered from a man over 45 in good health and CMV-seropositive. What was sequenced was PBMCs. The chain is made from TRBV11-3 and TRBJ2-5; a stretch of 8 junction bases matches TRBD1. The nucleotides are TGTGCCAGCAGCTTGACAGGGGAAGAGACCCAGTACTTC. This is translated as CASSLTGEETQYF.